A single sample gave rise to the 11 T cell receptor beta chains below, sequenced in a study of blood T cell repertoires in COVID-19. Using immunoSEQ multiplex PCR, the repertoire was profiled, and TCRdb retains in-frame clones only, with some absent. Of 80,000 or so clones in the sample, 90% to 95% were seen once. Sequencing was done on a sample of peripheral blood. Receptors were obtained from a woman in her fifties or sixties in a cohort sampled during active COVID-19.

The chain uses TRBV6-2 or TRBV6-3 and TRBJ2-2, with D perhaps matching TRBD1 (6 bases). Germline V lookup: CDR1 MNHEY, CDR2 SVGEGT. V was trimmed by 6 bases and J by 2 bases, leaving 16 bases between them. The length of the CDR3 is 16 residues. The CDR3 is CASSDVGTQNTGELFF. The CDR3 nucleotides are TGTGCCAGCAGCGACGTCGGGACACAAAACACCGGGGAGCTGTTTTTT.

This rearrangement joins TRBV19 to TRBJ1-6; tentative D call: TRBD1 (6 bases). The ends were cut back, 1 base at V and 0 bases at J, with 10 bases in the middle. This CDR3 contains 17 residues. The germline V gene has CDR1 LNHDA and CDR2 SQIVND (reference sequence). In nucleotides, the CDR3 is TGTGCCAGTAGTATAGGCACAGGGAGCTCCTATAATTCACCCCTCCACTTT. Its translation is CASSIGTGSSYNSPLHF.

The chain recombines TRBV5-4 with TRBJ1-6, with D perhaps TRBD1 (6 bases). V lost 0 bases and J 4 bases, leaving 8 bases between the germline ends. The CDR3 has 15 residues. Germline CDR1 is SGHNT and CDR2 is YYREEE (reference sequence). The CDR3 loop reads CASSLGGQYNSPLHF. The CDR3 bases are TGTGCCAGCAGCTTGGGAGGACAGTATAATTCACCCCTCCACTTT.

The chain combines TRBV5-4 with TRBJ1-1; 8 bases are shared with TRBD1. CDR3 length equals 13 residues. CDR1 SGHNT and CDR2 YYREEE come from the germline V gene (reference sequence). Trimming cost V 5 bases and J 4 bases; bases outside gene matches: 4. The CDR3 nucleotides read TGTGCCAGCAGATATGGACAGGGCACTGAAGCTTTCTTT. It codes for CASRYGQGTEAFF.

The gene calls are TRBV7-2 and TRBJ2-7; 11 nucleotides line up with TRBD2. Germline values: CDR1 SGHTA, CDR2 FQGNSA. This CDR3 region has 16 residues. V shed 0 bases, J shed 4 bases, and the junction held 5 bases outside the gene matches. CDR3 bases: TGTGCCAGCAGCTTAGCAAGTAGCGGGGGGGCTTACGAGCAGTACTTC. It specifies CASSLASSGGAYEQYF.

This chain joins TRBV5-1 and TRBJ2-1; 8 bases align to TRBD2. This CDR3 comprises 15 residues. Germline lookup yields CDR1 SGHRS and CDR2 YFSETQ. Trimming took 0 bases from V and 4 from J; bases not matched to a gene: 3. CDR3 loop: CASSLGAGVYNEQFF. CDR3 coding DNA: TGCGCCAGCAGCTTGGGAGCGGGAGTGTACAATGAGCAGTTCTTC.

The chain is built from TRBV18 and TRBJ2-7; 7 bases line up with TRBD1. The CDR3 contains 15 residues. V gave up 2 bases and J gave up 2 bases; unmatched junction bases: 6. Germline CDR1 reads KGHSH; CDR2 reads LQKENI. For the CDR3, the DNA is TGTGCCAGCTCACCAGAGACAGGGTTGACCTACGAGCAGTACTTC. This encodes CASSPETGLTYEQYF.

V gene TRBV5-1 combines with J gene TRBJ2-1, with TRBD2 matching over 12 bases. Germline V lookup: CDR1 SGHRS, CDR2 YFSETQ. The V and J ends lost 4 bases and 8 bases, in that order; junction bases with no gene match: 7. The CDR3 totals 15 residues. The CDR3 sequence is CASSASGGESDEQFF. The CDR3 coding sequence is TGCGCCAGCAGCGCTAGCGGGGGGGAAAGTGATGAGCAGTTCTTC.

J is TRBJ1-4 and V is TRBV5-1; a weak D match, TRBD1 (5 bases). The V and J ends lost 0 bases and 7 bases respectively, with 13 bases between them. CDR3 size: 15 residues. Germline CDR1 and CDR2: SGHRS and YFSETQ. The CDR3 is CASSLAGQGGEKLFF. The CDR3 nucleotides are TGCGCCAGCAGCTTGGCCGGGCAGGGTGGTGAAAAACTGTTTTTT.

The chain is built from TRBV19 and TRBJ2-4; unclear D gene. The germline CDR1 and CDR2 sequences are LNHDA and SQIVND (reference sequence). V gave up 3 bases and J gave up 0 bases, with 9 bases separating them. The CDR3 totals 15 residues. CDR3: CASSMSSLAKNIQYF. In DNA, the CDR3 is TGTGCCAGTAGTATGTCGTCCCTAGCCAAAAACATTCAGTACTTC.

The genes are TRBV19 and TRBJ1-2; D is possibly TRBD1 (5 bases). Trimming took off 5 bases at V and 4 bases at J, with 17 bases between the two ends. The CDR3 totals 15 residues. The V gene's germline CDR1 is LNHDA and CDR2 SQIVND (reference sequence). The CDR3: CASSPFGQRIYGYTF. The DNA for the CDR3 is TGTGCCAGTAGTCCATTCGGACAACGGATCTATGGCTACACCTTC.